This T cell receptor beta chain was sequenced during a study of cytomegalovirus exposure and HLA in healthy donors. CDR1 is SGDLS and CDR2 is YYNGEE in the germline V gene. Trimming took 0 bases from V and 8 from J, leaving 15 bases between them. The CDR3 extends over 15 amino acids. The study ran its PCR with 60 Vbeta and 13 Jbeta primers. The method was immunoSEQ multiplex PCR; TCRdb's version includes in-frame clones alone and lacks a portion of them. This table has approximately 150,000 clones, around two thirds appearing once. This clone was detected a few times. The V call is TRBV9, the J call TRBJ1-5; no reliable D call. The clonotype originates from a male donor in good health and CMV-seronegative. The sample consisted of PBMCs. In nucleotides, the CDR3 is TGTGCCAGCAGCGTAGGAATGAGGCCCGAGGAGCCCCAGCATTTT. This translates into CASSVGMRPEEPQHF. Looking up the rest from reference TRBV9 and TRBJ1-5 gives the full variable domain: DSGVTQTPKHLITATGQRVTLRCSPRSGDLSVYWYQQSLDQGLQFLIQYYNGEERAKGNILERFSAQQFPDLHSELNLSSLELGDSALYFCASSVGMRPEEPQHFGDGTRLSIL.